This T cell receptor beta chain was recorded in a study of blood T cell repertoires in COVID-19. The germline CDR1 and CDR2 sequences are LGHDT and YNNKEL (reference sequence). V was cut by 4 bases and J by 7 bases, with 17 bases left in between. The CDR3 spans 15 residues. Assay used: immunoSEQ multiplex PCR; TCRdb lists only in-frame clones, some missing. The data contain 200,000 to 250,000 clones, around 90% of them singletons. The sequenced sample was PBMCs or T cells enriched from blood (not recorded which). This sequence joins TRBV3-1 (or the pseudogene TRBV3-2) and TRBJ1-5, with D possibly TRBD1 on 5 matching bases. The TCR comes from a woman aged 25 to 39 who had been exposed to COVID-19. In DNA, the CDR3 is TGTGCCAGCAGCCCCTCGGAGCAGGGAAGGCAGCCCCAGCATTTT. Translated: CASSPSEQGRQPQHF.